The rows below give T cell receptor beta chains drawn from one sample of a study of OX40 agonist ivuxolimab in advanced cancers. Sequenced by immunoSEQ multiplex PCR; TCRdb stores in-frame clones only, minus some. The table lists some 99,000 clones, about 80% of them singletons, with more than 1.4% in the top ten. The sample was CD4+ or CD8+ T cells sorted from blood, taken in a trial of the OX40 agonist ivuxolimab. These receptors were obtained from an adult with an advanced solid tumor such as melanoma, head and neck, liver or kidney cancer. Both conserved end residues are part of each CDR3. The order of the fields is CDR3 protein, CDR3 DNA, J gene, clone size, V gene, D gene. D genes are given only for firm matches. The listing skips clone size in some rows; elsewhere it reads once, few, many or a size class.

CDR3: CASRRRTSNHPEETQYF; DNA: TGTGCCAGCAGACGACGAACTAGCAACCACCCAGAAGAGACCCAGTACTTC; J: TRBJ2-5; size: .; V: TRBV7-2; D: .
CDR3: CASSLISGRARYNEQFF; DNA: TGCGCCAGCAGCTTGATTAGCGGGAGGGCCAGATACAATGAGCAGTTCTTC; J: TRBJ2-1; size: .; V: TRBV5-1; D: TRBD2
CDR3: CASSLGRSTDTQYF; DNA: TGTGCCAGCAGCTTAGGGCGGTCCACAGATACGCAGTATTTT; J: TRBJ2-3; size: .; V: TRBV7-2; D: .
CDR3: CASSLTDNEQFF; DNA: TGCGCCAGCAGCTTGACCGACAATGAGCAGTTCTTC; J: TRBJ2-1; size: .; V: TRBV5-1; D: .
CDR3: CASSGDRASYNEQFF; DNA: TGTGCCAGCAGCGGAGACAGGGCCTCCTACAATGAGCAGTTCTTC; J: TRBJ2-1; size: .; V: TRBV9; D: TRBD1
CDR3: CASTLGLAGGSEQFF; DNA: TGTGCCAGCACCCTGGGACTAGCGGGAGGCAGTGAGCAGTTCTTC; J: TRBJ2-1; size: .; V: TRBV2; D: TRBD2
CDR3: CASRLSASGYTF; DNA: TGTGCCAGCAGATTATCGGCGAGTGGCTACACCTTC; J: TRBJ1-2; size: .; V: TRBV2; D: .
CDR3: CAAGGFWPNEQFF; DNA: TGTGCCGCCGGTGGCTTCTGGCCCAATGAGCAGTTCTTC; J: TRBJ2-1; size: .; V: TRBV19; D: .
CDR3: CASSQEQTGGSNTGELFF; DNA: TGCGCCAGCAGCCAAGAACAAACAGGGGGTTCAAACACCGGGGAGCTGTTTTTT; J: TRBJ2-2; size: .; V: TRBV4-3; D: TRBD1
CDR3: CASSLSRTGGGLNTEAFF; DNA: TGTGCCAGCAGCTTATCTCGAACAGGGGGCGGCCTGAACACTGAAGCTTTCTTT; J: TRBJ1-1; size: .; V: TRBV7-2; D: TRBD1
CDR3: CASAHSGRAGETQYF; DNA: TGTGCCAGCGCCCACAGCGGGAGGGCCGGAGAGACCCAGTACTTC; J: TRBJ2-5; size: .; V: TRBV11-3; D: TRBD2
CDR3: CASSRSPGTDTQYF; DNA: TGTGCCAGCAGCCGAAGCCCAGGCACAGATACGCAGTATTTT; J: TRBJ2-3; size: .; V: TRBV7-2; D: .
CDR3: CASSERGQDSYEQYF; DNA: TGTGCCAGCAGTGAACGAGGACAGGACTCCTACGAGCAGTACTTC; J: TRBJ2-7; size: .; V: TRBV6-1; D: TRBD1
CDR3: CASRDRFEAFF; DNA: TGTGCCAGCAGAGACAGGTTTGAAGCTTTCTTT; J: TRBJ1-1; size: .; V: TRBV25-1; D: .
CDR3: CASSRTSGQGAISYEQYF; DNA: TGTGCCAGCTCACGAACGTCCGGACAGGGGGCGATCTCCTACGAGCAGTACTTC; J: TRBJ2-7; size: .; V: TRBV18; D: TRBD1
CDR3: CASSLDRAQPQHF; DNA: TGTGCCAGCAGCTTAGACAGGGCTCAGCCCCAGCATTTT; J: TRBJ1-5; size: .; V: TRBV7-6; D: .
CDR3: CSVGTGGIYEQYF; DNA: TGCAGCGTTGGGACAGGGGGGATCTACGAGCAGTACTTC; J: TRBJ2-7; size: .; V: TRBV29-1; D: TRBD1
CDR3: CASSVSLAGVRTGELFF; DNA: TGTGCCAGCAGTGTAAGCCTAGCGGGAGTTCGAACCGGGGAGCTGTTTTTT; J: TRBJ2-2; size: .; V: TRBV6-4; D: TRBD2
CDR3: CASSYAGTGAAFF; DNA: TGTGCCAGCAGTTACGCTGGGACAGGGGCCGCTTTCTTT; J: TRBJ1-1; size: .; V: TRBV6-5; D: TRBD1
CDR3: CSAPKQETQYF; DNA: TGCAGTGCCCCCAAACAGGAGACCCAGTACTTC; J: TRBJ2-5; size: .; V: TRBV20-1; D: .
CDR3: CASSLGGLQFF; DNA: TGTGCCAGCAGCCTAGGCGGGCTGCAGTTCTTC; J: TRBJ2-1; size: .; V: TRBV7-6; D: .
CDR3: CASSTGVSGNTIYF; DNA: TGTGCCAGCAGCACAGGGGTTTCTGGAAACACCATATATTTT; J: TRBJ1-3; size: .; V: TRBV7-2; D: TRBD1
CDR3: CATPSTGGTFSGNTIYF; DNA: TGTGCCACCCCATCGACAGGGGGGACCTTCTCTGGAAACACCATATATTTT; J: TRBJ1-3; size: .; V: TRBV5-8; D: TRBD1
CDR3: CASSPWSDTGELFF; DNA: TGTGCCAGCAGCCCGTGGTCGGACACCGGGGAGCTGTTTTTT; J: TRBJ2-2; size: .; V: TRBV6-5; D: .
CDR3: CASSSSGQKSGANVLTF; DNA: TGTGCCAGCAGCTCCTCGGGACAGAAGTCTGGGGCCAACGTCCTGACTTTC; J: TRBJ2-6; size: .; V: TRBV7-2; D: TRBD1
CDR3: CASRLDRSSYNEQFF; DNA: TGTGCCAGTAGACTCGACAGGAGCTCCTACAATGAGCAGTTCTTC; J: TRBJ2-1; size: once; V: TRBV19; D: .
CDR3: CASSPRGNTGELFF; DNA: TGTGCCAGCAGCCCCAGGGGGAACACCGGGGAGCTGTTTTTT; J: TRBJ2-2; size: few; V: TRBV11-3; D: .
CDR3: CASNPDRNSNQPQHF; DNA: TGTGCCAGCAATCCGGACAGGAATAGCAATCAGCCCCAGCATTTT; J: TRBJ1-5; size: .; V: TRBV2; D: TRBD1
CDR3: CASSSSGDGDEKLFF; DNA: TGTGCCAGCAGTTCATCAGGGGATGGGGATGAAAAACTGTTTTTT; J: TRBJ1-4; size: .; V: TRBV28; D: .
CDR3: CASTRGGGSSPLHF; DNA: TGTGCCAGCACGAGAGGGGGAGGAAGTTCACCCCTCCACTTT; J: TRBJ1-6; size: .; V: TRBV6-6; D: .
CDR3: CASNPVGLASGYF; DNA: TGTGCCTCGAACCCCGTAGGACTAGCGTCGGGGTACTTC; J: TRBJ2-5; size: .; V: TRBV30; D: TRBD2
CDR3: CASTGQGATYNEQFF; DNA: TGTGCCAGCACCGGACAGGGCGCGACCTACAATGAGCAGTTCTTC; J: TRBJ2-1; size: .; V: TRBV7-2; D: TRBD1
CDR3: CASSLWTSGATGELFF; DNA: TGTGCCAGCAGCCTCTGGACTAGCGGGGCAACCGGGGAGCTGTTTTTT; J: TRBJ2-2; size: .; V: TRBV9; D: TRBD2
CDR3: CASSYGRNFEQYF; DNA: TGTGCCAGCAGTTACGGCCGCAACTTCGAGCAGTACTTC; J: TRBJ2-7; size: .; V: TRBV6-5; D: .
CDR3: CASSSAAGFPLSF; DNA: TGTGCCAGCAGCTCAGCCGCAGGGTTCCCTCTGTCGTTC; J: TRBJ2-7; size: .; V: TRBV5-6; D: .
CDR3: CASSPGQGGPGQPQHF; DNA: TGCGCCAGCAGCCCGGGACAGGGGGGACCAGGTCAGCCCCAGCATTTT; J: TRBJ1-5; size: once; V: TRBV5-1; D: TRBD1
CDR3: CASSPIAGLRNTIYF; DNA: TGTGCCAGCTCACCAATAGCGGGGTTGCGAAACACCATATATTTT; J: TRBJ1-3; size: .; V: TRBV18; D: .
CDR3: CASSLSGSSNQPQHF; DNA: TGTGCCAGCAGTTTATCAGGGAGTAGCAATCAGCCCCAGCATTTT; J: TRBJ1-5; size: few; V: TRBV28; D: .
CDR3: CASSAEGRGTYEQYF; DNA: TGTGCCAGCAGCGCGGAGGGGCGGGGGACCTACGAGCAGTACTTC; J: TRBJ2-7; size: once; V: TRBV28; D: TRBD2
CDR3: CASSFHSSGNTIYF; DNA: TGTGCCAGCAGCTTCCATTCCTCTGGAAACACCATATATTTT; J: TRBJ1-3; size: .; V: TRBV7-8; D: .
CDR3: CASSFGGETQYF; DNA: TGTGCCAGCAGTTTTGGAGGGGAGACCCAGTACTTC; J: TRBJ2-5; size: once; V: TRBV28; D: .
CDR3: CASSQIAGFYNEQFF; DNA: TGTGCCAGCAGTCAGATAGCGGGTTTCTACAATGAGCAGTTCTTC; J: TRBJ2-1; size: once; V: TRBV6-4; D: TRBD2
CDR3: CASSLNRASGGVTDTQYF; DNA: TGTGCCAGCAGCTTAAATAGGGCTAGCGGGGGGGTTACAGATACGCAGTATTTT; J: TRBJ2-3; size: .; V: TRBV7-6; D: TRBD2
CDR3: CASSLVAGPNSPLHF; DNA: TGTGCCAGCAGCTTAGTCGCAGGGCCTAATTCACCCCTCCACTTT; J: TRBJ1-6; size: .; V: TRBV11-2; D: .
CDR3: CASSLWRQTNTIYF; DNA: TGTGCCAGCAGTTTATGGCGACAGACAAACACCATATATTTT; J: TRBJ1-3; size: once; V: TRBV28; D: .
CDR3: CATSRPPTGRIYF; DNA: TGTGCCACCAGCAGACCACCGACAGGACGAATATACTTC; J: TRBJ2-7; size: .; V: TRBV15; D: .
CDR3: CASSIRDEQFF; DNA: TGTGCCAGTAGTATAAGGGATGAGCAGTTCTTC; J: TRBJ2-1; size: .; V: TRBV19; D: .
CDR3: CASSARQANYGYTF; DNA: TGTGCCAGCAGCGCTAGGCAAGCTAACTATGGCTACACCTTC; J: TRBJ1-2; size: .; V: TRBV2; D: .
CDR3: CASSLARNRGSNEQFF; DNA: TGTGCCAGCAGCTTAGCAAGAAACAGGGGCTCCAATGAGCAGTTCTTC; J: TRBJ2-1; size: .; V: TRBV7-9; D: TRBD1
CDR3: CASVSGQPGTDTQYF; DNA: TGCGCCAGCGTCAGTGGACAGCCAGGGACAGATACGCAGTATTTT; J: TRBJ2-3; size: once; V: TRBV5-1; D: .
CDR3: CASSGHSADTQYF; DNA: TGTGCCAGCAGCGGCCATAGCGCAGATACGCAGTATTTT; J: TRBJ2-3; size: few; V: TRBV11-3; D: .
CDR3: CSVGRGSSGANVLTF; DNA: TGCAGCGTTGGAAGGGGTAGCTCTGGGGCCAACGTCCTGACTTTC; J: TRBJ2-6; size: .; V: TRBV29-1; D: .
CDR3: CASSVWGYNEQFF; DNA: TGTGCCAGCAGTGTATGGGGATACAATGAGCAGTTCTTC; J: TRBJ2-1; size: .; V: TRBV2; D: .
CDR3: CASSTGRSYEQYF; DNA: TGTGCCAGTAGTACTGGTCGCTCCTACGAGCAGTACTTC; J: TRBJ2-7; size: .; V: TRBV19; D: .